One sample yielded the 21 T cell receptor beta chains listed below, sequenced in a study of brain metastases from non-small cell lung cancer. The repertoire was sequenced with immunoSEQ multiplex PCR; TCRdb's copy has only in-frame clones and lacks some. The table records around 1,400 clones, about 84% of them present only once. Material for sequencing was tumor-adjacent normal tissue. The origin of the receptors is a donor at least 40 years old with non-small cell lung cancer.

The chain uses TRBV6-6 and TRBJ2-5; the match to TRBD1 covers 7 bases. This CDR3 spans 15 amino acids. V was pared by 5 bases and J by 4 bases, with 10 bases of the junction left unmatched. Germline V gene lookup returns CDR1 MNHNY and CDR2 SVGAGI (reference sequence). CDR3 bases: TGTGCCAGCAGTCTTCAGACAGGGAGATCAGAGACCCAGTACTTC. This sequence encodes CASSLQTGRSETQYF.

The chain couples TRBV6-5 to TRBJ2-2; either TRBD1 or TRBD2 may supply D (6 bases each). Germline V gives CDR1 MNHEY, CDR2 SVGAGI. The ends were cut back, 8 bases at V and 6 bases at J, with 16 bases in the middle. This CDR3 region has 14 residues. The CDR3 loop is CASQRVGGSGELFF. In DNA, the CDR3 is TGTGCCAGCCAAAGGGTGGGGGGCTCCGGGGAGCTGTTTTTT.

CDR3 coding DNA: TGTGCCAGTAAGGGAGGGAGAGAGACAGATACGCAGTATTTT. Amino acids: CASKGGRETDTQYF. The chain couples TRBV19 to TRBJ2-3; 7 nucleotides agree with TRBD2. The junction had 7 bases not matched to a gene; V was cut back by 7 bases and J by 3 bases. This CDR3 contains 14 residues. Germline V gene lookup returns CDR1 LNHDA and CDR2 SQIVND (reference sequence). The whole variable domain, remainder taken from reference TRBV19 and TRBJ2-3, is DGGITQSPKYLFRKEGQNVTLSCEQNLNHDAMYWYRQDPGQGLRLIYYSQIVNDFQKGDIAEGYSVSREKKESFPLTVTSAQKNPTAFYLCASKGGRETDTQYFGPGTRLTVL.

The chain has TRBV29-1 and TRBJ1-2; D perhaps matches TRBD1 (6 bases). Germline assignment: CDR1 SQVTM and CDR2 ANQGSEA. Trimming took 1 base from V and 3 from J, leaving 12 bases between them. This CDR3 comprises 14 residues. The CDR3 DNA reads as TGCAGCGTTGAAGTTTGGGCAGGGGACTATGGCTACACCTTC. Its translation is CSVEVWAGDYGYTF.

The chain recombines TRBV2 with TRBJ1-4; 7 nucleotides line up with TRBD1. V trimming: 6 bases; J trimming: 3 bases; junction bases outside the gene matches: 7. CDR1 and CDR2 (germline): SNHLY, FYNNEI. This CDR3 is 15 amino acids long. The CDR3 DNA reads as TGTGCCAGCAGCAATGACAGGGACTCTAATGAAAAACTGTTTTTT. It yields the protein CASSNDRDSNEKLFF.

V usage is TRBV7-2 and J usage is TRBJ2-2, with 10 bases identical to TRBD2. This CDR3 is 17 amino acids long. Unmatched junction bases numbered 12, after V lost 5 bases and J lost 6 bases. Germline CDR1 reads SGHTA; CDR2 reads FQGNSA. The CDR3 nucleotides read TGTGCCAGCAGCCAACGGAGCGGGAGGGCCGCGGCCGGGGAGCTGTTTTTT. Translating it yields CASSQRSGRAAAGELFF.

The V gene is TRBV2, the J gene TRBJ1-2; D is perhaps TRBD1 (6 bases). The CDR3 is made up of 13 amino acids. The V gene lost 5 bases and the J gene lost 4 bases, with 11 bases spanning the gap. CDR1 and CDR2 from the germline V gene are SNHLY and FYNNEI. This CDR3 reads CASSPDRSYGYTF. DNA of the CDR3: TGTGCCAGCAGTCCGGACAGAAGCTATGGCTACACCTTC.

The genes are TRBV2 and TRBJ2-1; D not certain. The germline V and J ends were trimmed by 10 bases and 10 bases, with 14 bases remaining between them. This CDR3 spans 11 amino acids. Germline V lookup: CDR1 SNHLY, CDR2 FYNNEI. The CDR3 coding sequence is TGTGCCACTGTAAGCCGGTCGGAGCAGTTCTTC. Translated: CATVSRSEQFF.

This chain's CDR3 is CASSYRRKTEAFF. CDR3 nucleotide sequence: TGTGCCAGCAGCTACAGGAGGAAAACTGAAGCTTTCTTT. The chain links TRBV6-4 to TRBJ1-1; a weak D match, TRBD1 (5 bases). The germline gives CDR1 MRHNA, CDR2 SNTAGT. CDR3 length: 13 amino acids. V gave up 6 bases and J gave up 5 bases, with 13 bases separating them.

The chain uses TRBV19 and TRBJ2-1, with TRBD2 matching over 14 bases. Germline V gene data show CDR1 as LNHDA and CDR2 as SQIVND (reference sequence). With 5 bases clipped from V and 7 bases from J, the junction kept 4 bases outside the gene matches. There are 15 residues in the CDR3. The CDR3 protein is CASSLGLAGGNEQFF. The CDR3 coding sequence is TGTGCCAGTAGTTTAGGACTAGCGGGAGGTAATGAGCAGTTCTTC.

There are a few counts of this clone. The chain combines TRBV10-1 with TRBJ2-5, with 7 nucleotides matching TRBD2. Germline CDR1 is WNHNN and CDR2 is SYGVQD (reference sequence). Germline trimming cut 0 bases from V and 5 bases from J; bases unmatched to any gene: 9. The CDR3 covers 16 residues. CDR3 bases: TGCGCCAGCAGTGAGTCGGTAGCGGGCCAGTGGGAGACCCAGTACTTC. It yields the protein CASSESVAGQWETQYF.

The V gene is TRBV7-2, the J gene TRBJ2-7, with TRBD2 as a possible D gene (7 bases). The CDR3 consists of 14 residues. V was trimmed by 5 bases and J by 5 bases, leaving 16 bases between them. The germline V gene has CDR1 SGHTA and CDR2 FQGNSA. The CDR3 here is CASSPQRGGHEQYF. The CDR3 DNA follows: TGTGCCAGCAGCCCCCAAAGGGGGGGCCACGAGCAGTACTTC.

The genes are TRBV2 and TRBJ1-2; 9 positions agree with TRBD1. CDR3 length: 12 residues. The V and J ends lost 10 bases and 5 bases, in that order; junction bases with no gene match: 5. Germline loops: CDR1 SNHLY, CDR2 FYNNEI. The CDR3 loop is CATSGTGYGYTF. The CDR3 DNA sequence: TGTGCCACCTCGGGGACAGGGTATGGCTACACCTTC.

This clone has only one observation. The CDR3 DNA reads TGTGCCAGCTCACCACTCGGCAGGGGGAACGACGAGCAGTACTTC. Protein sequence: CASSPLGRGNDEQYF. V usage is TRBV18 and J usage is TRBJ2-7, with 7 bases identical to TRBD1. CDR1 is KGHSH and CDR2 is LQKENI in the germline V gene. CDR3 size: 15 residues. The ends lost 1 base at V and 5 bases at J; junction bases unmatched: 8.

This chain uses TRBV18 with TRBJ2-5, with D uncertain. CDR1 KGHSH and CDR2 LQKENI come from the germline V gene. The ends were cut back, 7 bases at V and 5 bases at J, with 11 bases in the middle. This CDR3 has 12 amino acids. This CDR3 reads CASYETGETQYF. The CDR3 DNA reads TGTGCCAGCTACGAAACCGGTGAGACCCAGTACTTC.

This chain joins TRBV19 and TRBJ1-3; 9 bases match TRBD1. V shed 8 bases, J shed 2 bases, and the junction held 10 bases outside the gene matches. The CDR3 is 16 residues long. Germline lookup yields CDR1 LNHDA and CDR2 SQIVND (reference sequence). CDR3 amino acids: CASESLRDRAGNTIYF. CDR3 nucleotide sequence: TGTGCCAGTGAGAGTCTCCGGGACAGGGCTGGAAACACCATATATTTT.

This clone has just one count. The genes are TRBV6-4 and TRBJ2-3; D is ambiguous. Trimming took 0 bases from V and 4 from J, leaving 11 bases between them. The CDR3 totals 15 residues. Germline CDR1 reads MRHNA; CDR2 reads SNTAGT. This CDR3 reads CASSDSLHSSDTQYF. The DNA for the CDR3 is TGTGCCAGCAGTGACTCCCTTCACTCTTCAGATACGCAGTATTTT.

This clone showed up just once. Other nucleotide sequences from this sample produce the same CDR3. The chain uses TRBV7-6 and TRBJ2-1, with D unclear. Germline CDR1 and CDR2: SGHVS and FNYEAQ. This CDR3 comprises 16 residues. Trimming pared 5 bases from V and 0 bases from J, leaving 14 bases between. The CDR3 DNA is TGTGCCAGCAGCCCAACCAATATACACTCCTACAATGAGCAGTTCTTC. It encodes CASSPTNIHSYNEQFF.

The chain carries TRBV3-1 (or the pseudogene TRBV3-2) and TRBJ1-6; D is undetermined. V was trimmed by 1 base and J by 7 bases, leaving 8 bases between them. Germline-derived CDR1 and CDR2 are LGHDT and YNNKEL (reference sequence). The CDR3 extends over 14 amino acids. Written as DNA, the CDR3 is TGTGCCAGCAGCCAAGGGTTGGGCAATTCACCCCTCCACTTT. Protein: CASSQGLGNSPLHF.

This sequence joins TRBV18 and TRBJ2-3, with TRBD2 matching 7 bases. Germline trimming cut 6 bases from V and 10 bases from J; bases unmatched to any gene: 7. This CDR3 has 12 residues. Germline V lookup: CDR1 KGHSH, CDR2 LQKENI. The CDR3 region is CASSSERESQYF. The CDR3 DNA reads TGTGCCAGCTCTTCTGAGCGGGAATCGCAGTATTTT. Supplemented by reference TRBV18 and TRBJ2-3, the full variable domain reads NAGVMQNPRHLVRRRGQEARLRCSPMKGHSHVYWYRQLPEEGLKFMVYLQKENIIDESGMPKERFSAEFPKEGPSILRIQQVVRGDSAAYFCASSSERESQYFGPGTRLTVL.

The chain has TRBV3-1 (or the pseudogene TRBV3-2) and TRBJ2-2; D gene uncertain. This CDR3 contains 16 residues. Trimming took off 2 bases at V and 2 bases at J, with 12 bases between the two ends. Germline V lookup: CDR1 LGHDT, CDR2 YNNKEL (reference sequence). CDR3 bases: TGTGCCAGCAGCCAAAACCCAGTTCTTAACACCGGGGAGCTGTTTTTT. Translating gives CASSQNPVLNTGELFF.